This T cell receptor beta chain stems from a study of blood T cell repertoires in COVID-19. Trimming pared 6 bases from V and 11 bases from J, leaving 19 bases between. Germline V gene data show CDR1 as MDHEN and CDR2 as SYDVKM. CDR3 length: 13 amino acids. In the original workflow: By means of reference gene primer amplification, nucleated cell counts were estimated. TCRdb's table, derived via immunoSEQ multiplex PCR, lists solely in-frame clones and lacks some. The V and J calls and clone size were taken over from that table, and D and trimming were inferred from the DNA. The sample carries 370,000 or so clones, around 87% recorded once.

Sequences were obtained from PBMCs or T cells enriched from blood (not recorded which). This TCR derives from a man younger than 45 who had recovered from COVID-19. The V call is TRBV28, the J call TRBJ1-1, with D maybe TRBD1 (5 bases). CDR3 coding DNA: TGTGCCAGCAGCCATGGGGACGCCGGGGGGGCTTTCTTT. Protein sequence: CASSHGDAGGAFF. Variable domain in full (rest from reference TRBV28 and TRBJ1-1): DVKVTQSSRYLVKRTGEKVFLECVQDMDHENMFWYRQDPGLGLRLIYFSYDVKMKEKGDIPEGYSVSREKKERFSLILESASTNQTSMYLCASSHGDAGGAFFGQGTRLTVV.